Described below is a single T cell receptor beta chain sequence and its context. The sample comes from a study of T cell changes during pregnancy in multiple sclerosis. Assay used: immunoSEQ multiplex PCR; TCRdb lists only in-frame clones, some missing. In the table there are 80,000 to 100,000 clones, 91% of which are singletons. V was clipped by 7 bases and J by 2 bases, with 21 bases between them. This CDR3 has 17 amino acids. The germline V gene has CDR1 MNHEY and CDR2 SMNVEV (reference sequence). The J gene is TRBJ1-5, the V gene TRBV27, with D maybe TRBD1 (6 bases). Sequencing used peripheral blood, obtained after pregnancy. The sequence came from a female donor in good health, enrolled as a control in a pregnancy study. Written as DNA, the CDR3 is TGTGCCAGCACCCCACTCCCTTCGACAGGACGCAATCAGCCCCAGCATTTT. It encodes CASTPLPSTGRNQPQHF.